This passage covers 24 T cell receptor beta chains from one sample sequenced in a study of blood T cells in healthy people across ages (dated by TCRdb to the mid-2010s). Library construction relied on 5' RACE. Sequencing was carried out with an Illumina HiSeq 2500. A second PCR of about 7 to 12 cycles was run with a J-beta primer mix and a sample-barcoded 5' primer. TCRdb cleaned the public reads at Q25 with fastp, built clones with MiXCR and kept in-frame beta chains. Records with the same CDR3 protein are collapsed into one entry carrying the most frequent genes and DNA. The sample data list some 1.4 million distinct CDR3 sequences, and 35% to 45% of these were observed just once. The ten largest clones capture 7.9% of the sample. Sequencing input: blood. These receptors originate from a woman aged 18-29 years in good health.

The genes are TRBV7-2 and TRBJ2-1; 10 bases align to TRBD2. The end of the DNA aligns better with TRBJ2-7, so the J call may be wrong. The CDR3 extends over 15 amino acids. CDR1 is SGHTA, CDR2 FQGNSA, per germline. CDR3 in amino acids: CASRKRGGSYNEQYF. CDR3 nucleotide sequence: TGTGCCAGCAGGAAGCGGGGGGGTAGTTACAATGAGCAGTACTTC.

V is TRBV4-1 and J is TRBJ2-2; D is possibly TRBD2 (6 bases). With 6 bases removed from V and 5 bases from J, the gap between germline ends came to 16 bases. The CDR3 is made up of 15 amino acids. The germline V gene encodes CDR1 MGHRA and CDR2 YSYEKL. The CDR3 reads CASSPSGLLTGELFF. CDR3 sequence (DNA): TGCGCCAGCAGTCCCAGCGGGTTATTAACCGGGGAGCTGTTTTTT.

This clonotype has ten or more counts. The rearrangement joins TRBV6-6 to TRBJ1-5; TRBD1 matches at 11 bases. The junction had 7 bases not matched to a gene; V was cut back by 6 bases and J by 3 bases. CDR1 is MNHNY and CDR2 is SVGAGI in the germline V gene (reference sequence). The CDR3 covers 16 residues. CDR3 residues: CASRTGTGGFNQPQHF. CDR3 in DNA: TGTGCCAGCAGGACAGGGACAGGGGGTTTCAATCAGCCCCAGCATTTT.

The V and J genes are TRBV5-1 and TRBJ2-3; 7 bases line up with TRBD2. With V trimmed by 1 base and J by 5 bases, 10 bases remained unmatched. This CDR3 is built from 16 residues. CDR1 SGHRS and CDR2 YFSETQ come from the germline V gene. The CDR3 reads CASSLSSGERGDTQYF. For the CDR3, the DNA is TGCGCCAGCAGCTTGTCCAGCGGGGAGCGGGGAGATACGCAGTATTTT.

This clonotype was found a few times. The CDR3, as DNA: TGTGCCATCAGTGAAGAAGTGGCAGGGCAGCAGTATTTT. This codes for CAISEEVAGQQYF. The chain links TRBV10-3 to TRBJ2-3, with D possibly matching TRBD1 (5 bases). Germline V gives CDR1 ENHRY, CDR2 SYGVKD. V was clipped by 3 bases and J by 11 bases, with 15 bases between them. The CDR3 sequence is 13 residues long.

This chain uses TRBV20-1 with TRBJ2-7; D may be TRBD1 or TRBD2 (5 bases each). Germline CDR1 reads DFQATT; CDR2 reads SNEGSKA (reference sequence). There are 13 residues in the CDR3. In nucleotides, the CDR3 is TGCAGCCCCCGGGACCGCCGGACCTACGAGCAGTACTTC. Translating gives CSPRDRRTYEQYF.

The sample holds a few counts of this clonotype. V gene TRBV3-1 combines with J gene TRBJ1-2; 7 bases match TRBD1. CDR1 and CDR2 from the germline V gene are LGHDT and YNNKEL (reference sequence). V trimming: 1 base; J trimming: 10 bases; junction bases outside the gene matches: 3. This CDR3 has 12 amino acids. CDR3 nucleotides: TGTGCCAGCAGCCAAGGACAGGGAGACTACACCTTC. Its translation is CASSQGQGDYTF. Full variable domain (remainder filled in from reference TRBV3-1 and TRBJ1-2): DTAVSQTPKYLVTQMGNDKSIKCEQNLGHDTMYWYKQDSKKFLKIMFSYNNKELIINETVPNRFSPKSPDKAHLNLHINSLELGDSAVYFCASSQGQGDYTFGSGTRLTVV.

V gene TRBV18 combines with J gene TRBJ2-1; the D is unclear. Germline V lookup: CDR1 KGHSH, CDR2 LQKENI. Trimming pared 2 bases from V and 7 bases from J, leaving 12 bases between. This CDR3 contains 14 residues. CDR3 DNA sequence: TGTGCCAGCTCACCAGTCTACTCGGTGAATGAGCAGTTCTTC. This translates into CASSPVYSVNEQFF.

V usage is TRBV15 and J usage is TRBJ2-1; TRBD2 matches at 8 bases. The junction had 8 bases not matched to a gene; V was cut back by 4 bases and J by 6 bases. Germline V CDR1 and CDR2: LNHNV, YYDKDF (reference sequence). The length of the CDR3 is 15 residues. The CDR3 bases are TGTGCCACCAGCAAGGAGCGGGGGACTCCCAATGAGCAGTTCTTC. The encoded protein is CATSKERGTPNEQFF.

This clonotype was seen more than once but under ten times. The genes are TRBV6-5 and TRBJ1-4, with TRBD1 identical over 10 bases. V lost 2 bases, J lost 8 bases, and 2 bases stayed unmatched. This CDR3 region has 14 residues. CDR1 is MNHEY, CDR2 SVGAGI, per germline. This chain's CDR3 is CASSYVTGGEKLFF. The CDR3 region has the DNA TGTGCCAGCAGTTACGTGACAGGGGGCGAAAAACTGTTTTTT.

This clonotype was observed a few times. The V and J genes are TRBV10-3 and TRBJ1-2; the D gene is possibly TRBD1 (5 bases). The CDR3 extends over 13 amino acids. Trimming cost V 2 bases and J 6 bases, with 10 bases left between them. In germline, CDR1 is ENHRY, CDR2 SYGVKD. CDR3 bases: TGTGCCATCAGTGAGGGGGCGAGGGATGGCTACACCTTC. Translating it yields CAISEGARDGYTF.

The chain combines TRBV5-1 with TRBJ2-3; 7 nucleotides align to TRBD1. Germline CDR1 and CDR2: SGHRS and YFSETQ. The CDR3 spans 17 residues. The V and J ends lost 1 base and 0 bases, in that order; junction bases with no gene match: 8. CDR3 sequence: CASSLPWDSTSTDTQYF. The CDR3, as DNA: TGCGCCAGCAGCTTGCCCTGGGACAGTACTAGCACAGATACGCAGTATTTT.

This sequence joins TRBV5-5 and TRBJ2-3; D is unresolved. CDR3 length: 14 amino acids. Germline CDR1 is SGHKS and CDR2 is YYEKEE (reference sequence). Trimming took off 1 base at V and 3 bases at J, with 9 bases between the two ends. CDR3 amino acids: CASSLSTITDTQYF. CDR3 nucleotides: TGTGCCAGCAGCTTGTCCACTATTACAGATACGCAGTATTTT.

The DNA of the CDR3 is TGTGCCAGCAGTTTAGTGATAGAGAATGAGCAGTTCTTC. Translating it yields CASSLVIENEQFF. The V call is TRBV12-3 or TRBV12-4, the J call TRBJ2-1; D is ambiguous. V was cut by 1 base and J by 7 bases, with 8 bases left in between. The length of the CDR3 is 13 residues.

The chain recombines TRBV11-2 with TRBJ2-5; the D is unclear. This CDR3 spans 15 amino acids. Trimming shortened V by 5 bases and J by 1 base, and 14 bases separated the two germline ends. The V gene's germline CDR1 is SGHAT and CDR2 FQNNGV. DNA of the CDR3: TGTGCCAGCAGCCGTTACTTGAGCAGCCAAGAGACCCAGTACTTC. The encoded protein is CASSRYLSSQETQYF.

CDR3 in DNA: TGTGCCAGCATTGCGCCGGGACAGTTACAAGAGACCCAGTACTTC. Amino acid sequence: CASIAPGQLQETQYF. The chain joins TRBV6-1 to TRBJ2-5; 7 nucleotides align to TRBD1. The germline CDR1 and CDR2 sequences are MNHNS and SASEGT. V lost 7 bases and J lost 2; bases outside the gene matches: 10. The CDR3 contains 15 residues.

V is TRBV9 and J is TRBJ1-1; the D is unclear. CDR3 size: 14 residues. Between the trimmed V and J ends, which lost 4 bases and 4 bases, there was a span of 14 bases. Germline V gene sequence: CDR1 SGDLS, CDR2 YYNGEE. The CDR3 protein is CASSSQTSGTEAFF. CDR3 DNA sequence: TGTGCCAGCAGCTCCCAAACCTCGGGCACTGAAGCTTTCTTT.

This clonotype was recorded many times. The J gene is TRBJ2-3, the V gene TRBV12-3 or TRBV12-4; 11 bases align to TRBD2. V lost 6 bases to trimming and J lost 2 bases; unmatched junction nucleotides: 4. This CDR3 region has 15 residues. The CDR3 DNA reads as TGTGCCAGCAGCCCGGGACTAGCGGCCACAGATACGCAGTATTTT. Protein sequence: CASSPGLAATDTQYF.

This clonotype was picked up a small number of times. The chain couples TRBV28 to TRBJ2-5, with D perhaps given as TRBD1 or TRBD2 (6 bases each). This CDR3 contains 15 residues. The germline CDR1 and CDR2 sequences are MDHEN and SYDVKM. V was shortened by 3 bases and J by 0 bases, with 11 bases between the two germline ends. The DNA for the CDR3 is TGTGCCAGCAGTTTGGGGGGCGACTACCAAGAGACCCAGTACTTC. It translates to CASSLGGDYQETQYF. The whole variable domain, remainder taken from reference TRBV28 and TRBJ2-5, is DVKVTQSSRYLVKRTGEKVFLECVQDMDHENMFWYRQDPGLGLRLIYFSYDVKMKEKGDIPEGYSVSREKKERFSLILESASTNQTSMYLCASSLGGDYQETQYFGPGTRLLVL.

V is TRBV20-1 and J is TRBJ1-6, with unresolved D. Germline V gives CDR1 DFQATT, CDR2 SNEGSKA (reference sequence). Deletions cut 6 bases from V and 11 bases from J, with 11 bases between. The CDR3 consists of 11 residues. The CDR3 sequence: CSAPYGAPLHF. The CDR3 nucleotides read TGCAGTGCGCCATACGGAGCACCCCTCCACTTT.

With regard to this clonotype: The junction differs from germline at one of its ends, possibly a read error. This chain joins TRBV7-2 and TRBJ2-1; perhaps TRBD2 as D (5 bases). Germline V gene sequence: CDR1 SGHTA, CDR2 FQGNSA. This CDR3 region has 14 residues. The CDR3, as DNA: TGTGCCAACAGCCCAATCACACTAGGCGATGAGCAGTTCTTC. Residues: CANSPITLGDEQFF.

CDR3 coding DNA: TGTGCCAGCAGCTTTCCCGGGACTAGCGGAGGCAATGAGCAGTTCTTC. The encoded protein is CASSFPGTSGGNEQFF. The gene calls are TRBV7-2 and TRBJ2-1, with 11 bases identical to TRBD2. Per the germline V gene, CDR1 is SGHTA and CDR2 is FQGNSA. The CDR3 consists of 16 residues. Losses at the gene ends were 3 bases for V and 6 bases for J; bases not matched to a gene: 7.

The chain links TRBV2 to TRBJ2-1; unclear D gene. The V and J ends lost 7 bases and 2 bases respectively, with 12 bases between them. This CDR3 has 14 amino acids. CDR1 and CDR2 (germline): SNHLY, FYNNEI. The CDR3 protein is CASNPGLPYNEQFF. The CDR3, as DNA: TGTGCCAGCAATCCTGGGCTGCCCTACAATGAGCAGTTCTTC.

This chain joins TRBV20-1 and TRBJ2-4; TRBD1 might be the D (6 bases). The closer fit of TRBJ2-7 to the DNA end suggests the J call may be wrong. Germline CDR1 reads DFQATT; CDR2 reads SNEGSKA (reference sequence). There are 16 residues in the CDR3. Here the CDR3 reads CSARGGQGMSSYEQYF. In DNA, the CDR3 is TGCAGTGCTAGAGGGGGTCAGGGGATGAGCTCCTACGAGCAGTACTTC.